The present T cell receptor (beta chain) was sequenced within a study of T cells in Graves' hyperthyroidism and ophthalmopathy. The patients, who ranged from 18 to 65 in age, presented with newly diagnosed hyperthyroidism lasting under 2 months. PBMCs were obtained from about 9.9 ml fresh peripheral blood. Looked up from germline, CDR1 is SQVTM and CDR2 is ANQGSEA. V dropped 7 bases and J dropped 7; count of bases not matched to a gene: 12. The CDR3 consists of 14 residues. Using RNA transcripts as the source, TCR beta CDR3 regions were amplified. An initial round of RT-PCR targeting the TCR CDR3 relied on the HTBI primer set. MiXCR, run by TCRdb on the multiplex PCR reads, gives a single entry per CDR3 protein. The data show about 340,000 distinct CDR3 sequences, with 21% seen just once and around 50% held by the top ten. This clonotype was seen once.

The sequence was obtained from a woman between 45 and 60 years old with Graves' hyperthyroidism. The sequenced material came from blood. This rearrangement joins TRBV29-1 to TRBJ2-1; TRBD1 matches at 8 bases. For the CDR3, the DNA is TGCAGCGGACTAAGCCGACAGGGGATTAATGAGCAGTTCTTC. Its protein is CSGLSRQGINEQFF.